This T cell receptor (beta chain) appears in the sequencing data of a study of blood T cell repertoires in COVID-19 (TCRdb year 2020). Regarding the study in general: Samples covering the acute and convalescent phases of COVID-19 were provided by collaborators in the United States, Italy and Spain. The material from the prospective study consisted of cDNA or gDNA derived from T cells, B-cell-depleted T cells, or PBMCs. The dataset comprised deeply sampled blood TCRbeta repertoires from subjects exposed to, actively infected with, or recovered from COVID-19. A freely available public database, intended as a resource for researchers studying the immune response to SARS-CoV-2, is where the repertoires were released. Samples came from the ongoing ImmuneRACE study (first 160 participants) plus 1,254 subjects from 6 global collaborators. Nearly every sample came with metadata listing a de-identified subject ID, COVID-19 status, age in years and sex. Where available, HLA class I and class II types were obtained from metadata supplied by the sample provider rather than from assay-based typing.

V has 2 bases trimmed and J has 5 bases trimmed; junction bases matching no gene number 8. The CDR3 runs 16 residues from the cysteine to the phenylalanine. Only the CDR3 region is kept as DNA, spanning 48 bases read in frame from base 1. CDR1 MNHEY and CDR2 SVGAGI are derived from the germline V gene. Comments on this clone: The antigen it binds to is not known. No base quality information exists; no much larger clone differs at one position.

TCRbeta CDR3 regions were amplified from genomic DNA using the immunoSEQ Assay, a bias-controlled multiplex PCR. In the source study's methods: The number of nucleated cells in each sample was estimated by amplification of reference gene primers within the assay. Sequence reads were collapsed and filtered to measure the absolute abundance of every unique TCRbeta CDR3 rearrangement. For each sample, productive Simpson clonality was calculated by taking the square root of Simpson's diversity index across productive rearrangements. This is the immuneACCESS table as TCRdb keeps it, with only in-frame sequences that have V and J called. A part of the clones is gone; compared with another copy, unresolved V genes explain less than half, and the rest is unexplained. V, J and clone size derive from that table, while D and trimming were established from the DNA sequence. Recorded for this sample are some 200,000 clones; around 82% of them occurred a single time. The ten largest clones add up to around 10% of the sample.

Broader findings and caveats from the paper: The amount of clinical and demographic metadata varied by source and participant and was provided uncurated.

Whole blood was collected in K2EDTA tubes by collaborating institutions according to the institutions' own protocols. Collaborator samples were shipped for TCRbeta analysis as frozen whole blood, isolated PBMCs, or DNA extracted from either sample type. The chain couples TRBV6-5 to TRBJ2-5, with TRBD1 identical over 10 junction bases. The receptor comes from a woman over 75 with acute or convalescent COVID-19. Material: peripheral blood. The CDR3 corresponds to CASSYPRQGAGETQYF. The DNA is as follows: TGTGCCAGCAGTTACCCCCGACAGGGGGCTGGGGAGACCCAGTACTTC.